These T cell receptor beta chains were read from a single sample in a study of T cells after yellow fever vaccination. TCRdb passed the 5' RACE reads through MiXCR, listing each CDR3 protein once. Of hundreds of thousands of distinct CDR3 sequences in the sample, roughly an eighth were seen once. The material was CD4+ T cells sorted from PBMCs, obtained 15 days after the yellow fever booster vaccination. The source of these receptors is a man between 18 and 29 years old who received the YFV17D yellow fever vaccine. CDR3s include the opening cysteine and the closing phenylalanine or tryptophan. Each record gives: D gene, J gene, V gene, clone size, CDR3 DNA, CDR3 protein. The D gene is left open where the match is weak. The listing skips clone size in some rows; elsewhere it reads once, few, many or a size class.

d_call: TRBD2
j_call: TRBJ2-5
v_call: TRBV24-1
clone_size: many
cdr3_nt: TGTGCCACCAGTGATTCCGCGGGCGGGGGGGAGACCCAGTACTTC
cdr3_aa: CATSDSAGGGETQYF

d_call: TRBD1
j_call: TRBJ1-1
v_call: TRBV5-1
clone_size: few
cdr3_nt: TGCGCCAGCAGCAAAGGACAGGAGGGCGATGAAGCTTTCTTT
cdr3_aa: CASSKGQEGDEAFF

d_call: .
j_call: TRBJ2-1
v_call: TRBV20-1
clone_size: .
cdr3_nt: TGCAGTGCTCCGGGGGCCACCTACAATGAGCAGTTCTTC
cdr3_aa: CSAPGATYNEQFF

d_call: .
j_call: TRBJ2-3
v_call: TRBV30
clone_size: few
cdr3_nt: TGTGCCCGGAGAGGGGGACGCACAGATACGCAGTATTTT
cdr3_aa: CARRGGRTDTQYF

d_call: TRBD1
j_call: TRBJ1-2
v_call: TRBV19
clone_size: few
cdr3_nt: TGTGCCAGTAGTCCTCTGGGACAGGGGGCTCATGGCTACACCTTC
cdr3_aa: CASSPLGQGAHGYTF

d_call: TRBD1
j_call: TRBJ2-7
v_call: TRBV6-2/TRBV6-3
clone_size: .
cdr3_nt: TGTGCCAGCAGTCCCGAGGGGACAGGCTCCTACGAGCAGTACTTC
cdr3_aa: CASSPEGTGSYEQYF

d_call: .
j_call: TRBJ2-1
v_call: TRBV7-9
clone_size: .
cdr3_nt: TGTGCCAGCAGCTGGGACCCCGGTCGTGAGCAGTTCTTC
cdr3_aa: CASSWDPGREQFF

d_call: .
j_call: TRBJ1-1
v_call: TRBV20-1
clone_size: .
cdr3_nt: TGCAGTGCGCAGGGTCCCAACACTGAAGCTTTCTTT
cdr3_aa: CSAQGPNTEAFF

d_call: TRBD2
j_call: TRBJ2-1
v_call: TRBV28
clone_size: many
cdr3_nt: TGTGCCAGCAGCCCCGGGGGGGCCGACTACAATGAGCAGTTCTTC
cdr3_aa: CASSPGGADYNEQFF

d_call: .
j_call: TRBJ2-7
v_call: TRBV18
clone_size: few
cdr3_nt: TGTGCCAGCTCTTCTTTCGAGGGTAAAGACCGGGCGGGCGAGCAGTACTTC
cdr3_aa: CASSSFEGKDRAGEQYF

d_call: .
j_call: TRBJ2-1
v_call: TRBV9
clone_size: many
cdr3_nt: TGTGCCAGCAGCCTTAGAGTAGGGGCCAATGAGCAGTTCTTC
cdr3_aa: CASSLRVGANEQFF

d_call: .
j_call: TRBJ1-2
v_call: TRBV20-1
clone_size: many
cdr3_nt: TGCAGTGCTAGAGTTAGGACAGCCTATGGCTACACCTTC
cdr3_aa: CSARVRTAYGYTF

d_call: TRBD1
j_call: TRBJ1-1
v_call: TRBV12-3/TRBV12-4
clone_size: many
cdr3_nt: TGTGCCAGCAGTGGGACAGGGAGGAACACTGAAGCTTTCTTT
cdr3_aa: CASSGTGRNTEAFF

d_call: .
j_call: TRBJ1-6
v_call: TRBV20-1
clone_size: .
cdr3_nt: TGCAGTGCTAGAGATAAGGGGGGGACAACATCACCCCTCCACTTT
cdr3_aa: CSARDKGGTTSPLHF

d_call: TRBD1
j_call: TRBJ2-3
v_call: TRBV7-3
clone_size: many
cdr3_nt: TGTGCCAGCAGCTCAACAGGGGTCCCCGATACGCAGTATTTT
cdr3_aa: CASSSTGVPDTQYF

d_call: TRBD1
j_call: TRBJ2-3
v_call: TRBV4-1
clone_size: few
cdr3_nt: TGCGCCAGCAGCCTCGCCCGAACAGGGGCCCGGGGAGATACGCAGTATTTT
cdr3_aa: CASSLARTGARGDTQYF

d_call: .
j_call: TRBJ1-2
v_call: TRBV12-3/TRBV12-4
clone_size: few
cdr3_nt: TGTGCCAGCAGTTTAATAGTGAGGGGGTATCTAAGAGGTAACTATGGCTACACCTTC
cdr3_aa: CASSLIVRGYLRGNYGYTF

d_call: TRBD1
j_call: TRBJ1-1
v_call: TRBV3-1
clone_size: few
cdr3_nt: TGTGCCAGCAGCCCTCGGACAGGGACATCCACTGAAGCTTTCTTT
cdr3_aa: CASSPRTGTSTEAFF

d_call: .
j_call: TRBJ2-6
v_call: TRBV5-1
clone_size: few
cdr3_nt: TGCGCCAGCAGCTCCCTAGGGGCTCAGGGCCCAACTGGGGCCAACGTCCTGACTTTC
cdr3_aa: CASSSLGAQGPTGANVLTF

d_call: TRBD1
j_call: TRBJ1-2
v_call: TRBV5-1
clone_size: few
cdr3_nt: TGCGCCAGCAGAACATCGACAGGGGCCTATGGCTACACCTTC
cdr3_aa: CASRTSTGAYGYTF

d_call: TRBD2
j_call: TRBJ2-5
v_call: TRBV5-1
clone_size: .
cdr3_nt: TGCGCCAGCAGCCCCCAAGGAGCGGGGGTGGAGACCCAGTACTTC
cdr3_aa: CASSPQGAGVETQYF

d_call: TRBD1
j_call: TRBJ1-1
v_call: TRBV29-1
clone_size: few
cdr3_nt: TGCAGCGTTTGGACAGGGTCCACTGAAGCTTTCTTT
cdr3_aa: CSVWTGSTEAFF

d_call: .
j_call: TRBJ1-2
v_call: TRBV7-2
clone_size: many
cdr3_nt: TGTGCCAGCAGCTTAGGGTTTAACTATGGCTACACCTTC
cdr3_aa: CASSLGFNYGYTF

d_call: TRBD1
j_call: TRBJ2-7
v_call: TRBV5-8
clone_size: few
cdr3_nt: TGTGCCAGCAGCAAAGGACAGGGTTGGGACGAGCAGTACTTC
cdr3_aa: CASSKGQGWDEQYF

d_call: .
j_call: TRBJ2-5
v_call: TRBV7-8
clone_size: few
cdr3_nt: TGTGCCAGCAGCCCCGGTGTGGGTCGTGGGGACGGGGAGACCCAGTACTTC
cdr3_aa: CASSPGVGRGDGETQYF

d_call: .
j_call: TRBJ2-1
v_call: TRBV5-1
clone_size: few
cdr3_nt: TGCGCCAGCAGCCCCCCGGGGGTCGCGGACTACAATGAGCAGTTCTTC
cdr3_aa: CASSPPGVADYNEQFF

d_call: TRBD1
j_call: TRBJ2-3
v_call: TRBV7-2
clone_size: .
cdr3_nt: TGTGCCAGCAACAGGGGCCTCACCAGTGGCACAGATACGCAGTATTTT
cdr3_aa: CASNRGLTSGTDTQYF

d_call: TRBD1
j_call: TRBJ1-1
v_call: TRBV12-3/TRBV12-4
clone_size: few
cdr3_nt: TGTGCCAGCAGTCCGCTCCTCAGGGGGTCTGAAGCTTTCTTT
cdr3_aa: CASSPLLRGSEAFF

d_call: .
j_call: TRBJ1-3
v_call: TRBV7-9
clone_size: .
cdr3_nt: TGTGCCAGCAGCTTTTTTGGAGGACCCCTCCCCTCGGGTCGAAACACCATATATTTT
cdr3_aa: CASSFFGGPLPSGRNTIYF